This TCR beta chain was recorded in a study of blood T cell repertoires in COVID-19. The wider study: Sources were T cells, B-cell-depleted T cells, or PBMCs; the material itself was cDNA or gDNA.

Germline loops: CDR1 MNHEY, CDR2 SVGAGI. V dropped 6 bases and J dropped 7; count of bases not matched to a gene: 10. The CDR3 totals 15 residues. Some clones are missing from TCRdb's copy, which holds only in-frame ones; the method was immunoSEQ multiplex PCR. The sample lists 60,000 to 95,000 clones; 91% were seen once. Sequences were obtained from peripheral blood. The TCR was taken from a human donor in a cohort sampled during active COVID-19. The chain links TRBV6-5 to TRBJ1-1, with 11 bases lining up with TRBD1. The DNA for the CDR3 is TGTGCCAGCAGGGCCGGGACAGGGGGATTGGTTGAAGCTTTCTTT. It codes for CASRAGTGGLVEAFF.